This TCR beta chain is drawn from a study of blood T cells in healthy people across ages (dated by TCRdb to 2013 to 2016). Regarding the complete study: In model experiments, roughly one uniquely barcoded TCR beta cDNA molecule per two T cells was captured by template switching. Donors were grouped into four age groups: young (average approximately 15 years), middle-aged (roughly 38), aged (around 66) and long-lived (around 80). Using deep sequencing normalized with unique cDNA molecular identifiers, the study measured how TCR beta repertoire diversity changes with age. The study analyzed two additional independent replicas of 1 million unique cDNA reads from the same blood draw for two donors, one aged 18 to 29 and one aged 80 or older. To avoid experimental bias, donors of different ages were spread randomly across the sequencing lanes.

V is trimmed back by 4 bases and J by 3 bases, and the junction contains 11 bases that no gene match accounts for. The germline V gene encodes CDR1 SQVTM and CDR2 ANQGSEA. The CDR3 measures 15 amino acids from cysteine to phenylalanine. CDR3 DNA only is kept here, 45 bases in frame from base 1. The approximately 41 donors, aged about 6 to 90 years, were systemically healthy Caucasian individuals from Russia. Around 10 milliliters of peripheral blood were drawn from each donor into EDTA-treated Vacutainer tubes. PBMCs were isolated by Ficoll-Paque density-gradient centrifugation, with at least 7 million obtained per sample. Total RNA, at least 6 micrograms per sample, was extracted from PBMCs with Trizol reagent. For every donor, an aliquot of PBMCs went through flow cytometry to measure the percentages of naive CD45RAhigh/CD27high T cells. General findings and caveats noted by the study authors: Because donor CMV infection status was unknown, age-related changes in expanded clonotypes were potentially confounded. The percentage of naive T cells measured by flow cytometry correlated strongly with observed TCR beta diversity. The long-lived group showed more naive CD4+ T cells, fewer expanded clones and increased TCR diversity than the aged group, suggesting age selection. Conclusive comparison of naive and antigen-experienced compartments was prevented by the profiling of bulk unsorted PBMCs. Observed TCR beta diversity per million T cells fell roughly linearly with age, and a significant reduction was already apparent by age about 38. Estimates of total diversity based on one million sequenced T cells were regarded as lower bounds and as underestimates.

The library was obtained by 5' RACE. The data were produced on an Illumina HiSeq 2500. A second 7 to 11 cycle PCR used a sample-barcoded 5' primer and a J-beta primer mix. A template-switch 5' adaptor carrying 12 random nucleotides introduced a unique molecular identifier onto each TCR beta cDNA molecule. Each sample yielded at least 2.5 million CDR3-containing paired-end reads. First-strand cDNA synthesis was performed from all RNA using the Mint cDNA synthesis kit, with priming by a TRBC-specific oligonucleotide. Following uracil-DNA glycosylase treatment, all cDNA underwent a first 18-cycle PCR with the universal primers M1SS and BC2_uni_R. The paper's processing steps were these. Normalization of each sample was performed by random selection of 1 million high-quality reads, each carrying a distinct molecular identifier. Instead of being binned into consensus sequences, reads that shared molecular identifiers were thrown out. CDR3 identification, clonotype clustering and error correction used MiTCR with a Q25 quality threshold and the strictest error-elimination algorithm. A nonparametric unseen species model using Euler transformation provided a lower-bound estimate of total TCR beta diversity. The public reads were reanalyzed by TCRdb: fastp trimming at Q25, MiXCR alignment, in-frame beta chains only. Every distinct CDR3 protein forms one entry, paired with its most common genes and DNA. It is TCRdb's table, rather than the study itself, that gives the V and J calls and clone size. The sample has 550,000 to 700,000 distinct CDR3 sequences on record, 27% of them singletons. The ten top clones hold roughly 20% of the sample.

Details on this clonotype: The antigen it recognizes is unknown. It has no much larger one-base neighbor in the sample; base qualities were not kept.

The source of this sequence is a woman in her seventies in good health. Rearrangement joined TRBV29-1 to TRBJ1-1; 7 middle bases align to TRBD1. The sequencing sample was made of blood. The CDR3 corresponds to CSVGRGWQGDTEAFF. The sequenced DNA: TGCAGCGTTGGACGGGGGTGGCAGGGGGACACTGAAGCTTTCTTT.